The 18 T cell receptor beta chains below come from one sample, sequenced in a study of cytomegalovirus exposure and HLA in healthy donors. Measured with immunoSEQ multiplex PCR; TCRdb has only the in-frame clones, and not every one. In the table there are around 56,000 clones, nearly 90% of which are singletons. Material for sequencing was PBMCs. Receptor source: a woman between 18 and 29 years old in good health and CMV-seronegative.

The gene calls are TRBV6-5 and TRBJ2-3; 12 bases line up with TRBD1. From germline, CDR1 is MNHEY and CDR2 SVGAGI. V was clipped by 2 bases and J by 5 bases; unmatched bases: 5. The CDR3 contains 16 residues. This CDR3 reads CASSYRGTGGLDTQYF. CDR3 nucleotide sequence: TGTGCCAGCAGTTACCGGGGGACAGGGGGCTTAGATACGCAGTATTTT.

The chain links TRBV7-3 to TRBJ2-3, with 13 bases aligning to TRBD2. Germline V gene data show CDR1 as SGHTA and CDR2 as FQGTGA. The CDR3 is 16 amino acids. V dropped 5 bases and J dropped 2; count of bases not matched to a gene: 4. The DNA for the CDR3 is TGTGCCAGCAGCCTAGGGACTAGCGGGGCCACAGATACGCAGTATTTT. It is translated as CASSLGTSGATDTQYF.

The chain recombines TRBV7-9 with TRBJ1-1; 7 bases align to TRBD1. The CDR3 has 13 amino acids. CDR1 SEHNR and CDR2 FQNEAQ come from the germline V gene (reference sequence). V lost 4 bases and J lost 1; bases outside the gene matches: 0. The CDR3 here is CASSWDRNTEAFF. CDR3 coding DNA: TGTGCCAGCAGCTGGGACAGGAACACTGAAGCTTTCTTT.

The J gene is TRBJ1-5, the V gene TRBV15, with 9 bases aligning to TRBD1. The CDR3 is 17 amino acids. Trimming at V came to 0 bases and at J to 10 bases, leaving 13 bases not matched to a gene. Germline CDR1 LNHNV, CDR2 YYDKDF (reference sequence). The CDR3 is CATSRDQIVGQGRPQHF. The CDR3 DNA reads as TGTGCCACCAGCAGAGATCAGATAGTGGGACAGGGCCGACCCCAGCATTTT. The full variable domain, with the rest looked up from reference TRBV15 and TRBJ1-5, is DAMVIQNPRYQVTQFGKPVTLSCSQTLNHNVMYWYQQKSSQAPKLLFHYYDKDFNNEADTPDNFQSRRPNTSFCFLDIRSPGLGDTAMYLCATSRDQIVGQGRPQHFGDGTRLSIL.

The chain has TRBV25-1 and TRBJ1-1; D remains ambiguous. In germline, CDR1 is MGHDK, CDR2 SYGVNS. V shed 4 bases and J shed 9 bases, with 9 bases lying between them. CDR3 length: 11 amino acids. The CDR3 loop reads CASSAEYQAFF. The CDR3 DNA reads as TGTGCCAGCAGTGCCGAGTACCAAGCTTTCTTT.

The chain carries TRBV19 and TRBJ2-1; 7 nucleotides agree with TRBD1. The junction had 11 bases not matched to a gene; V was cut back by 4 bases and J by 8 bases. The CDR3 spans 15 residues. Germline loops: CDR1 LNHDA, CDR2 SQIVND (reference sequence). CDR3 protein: CASSTNRYRGDEQFF. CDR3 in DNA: TGTGCCAGTAGTACTAACCGTTACAGGGGTGATGAGCAGTTCTTC.

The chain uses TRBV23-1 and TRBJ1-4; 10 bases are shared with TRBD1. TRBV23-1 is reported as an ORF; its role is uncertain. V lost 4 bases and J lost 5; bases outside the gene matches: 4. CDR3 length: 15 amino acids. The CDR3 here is CASSPPGQGNEKLFF. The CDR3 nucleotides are TGCGCCAGCAGTCCGCCGGGACAGGGGAATGAAAAACTGTTTTTT.

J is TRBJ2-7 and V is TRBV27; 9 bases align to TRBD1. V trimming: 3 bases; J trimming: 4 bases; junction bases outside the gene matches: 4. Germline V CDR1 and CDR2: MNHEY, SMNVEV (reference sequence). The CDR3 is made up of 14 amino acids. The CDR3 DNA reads TGTGCCAGCAGTTTGACAGGGGGGTCGTACGAGCAGTACTTC. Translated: CASSLTGGSYEQYF.

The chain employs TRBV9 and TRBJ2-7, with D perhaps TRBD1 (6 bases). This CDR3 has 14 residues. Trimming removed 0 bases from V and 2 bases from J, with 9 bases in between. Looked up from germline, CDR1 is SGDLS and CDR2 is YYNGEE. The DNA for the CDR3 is TGTGCCAGCAGCGTAGATGGGACAACCTACGAGCAGTACTTC. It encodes CASSVDGTTYEQYF.

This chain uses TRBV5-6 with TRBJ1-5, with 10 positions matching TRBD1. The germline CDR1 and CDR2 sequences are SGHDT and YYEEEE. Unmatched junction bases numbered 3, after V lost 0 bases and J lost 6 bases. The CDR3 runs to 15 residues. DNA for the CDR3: TGTGCCAGCAGCTTGGGAGGACAGGGGGTTCAGCCCCAGCATTTT. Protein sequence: CASSLGGQGVQPQHF.

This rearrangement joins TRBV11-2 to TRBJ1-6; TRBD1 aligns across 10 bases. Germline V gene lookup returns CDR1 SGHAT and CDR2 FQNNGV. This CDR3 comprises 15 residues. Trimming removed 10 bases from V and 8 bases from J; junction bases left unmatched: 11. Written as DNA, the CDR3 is TGTGCCACCTCGAACCGGGACAGGGGCCATTCACCCCTCCACTTT. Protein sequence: CATSNRDRGHSPLHF.

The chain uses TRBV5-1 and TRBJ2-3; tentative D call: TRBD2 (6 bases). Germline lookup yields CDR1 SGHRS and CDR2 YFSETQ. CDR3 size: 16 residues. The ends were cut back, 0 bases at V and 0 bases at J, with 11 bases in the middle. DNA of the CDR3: TGCGCCAGCAGCTTGGCCTGGGGAGGAAGCACAGATACGCAGTATTTT. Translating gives CASSLAWGGSTDTQYF. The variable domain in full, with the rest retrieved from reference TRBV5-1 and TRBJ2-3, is KAGVTQTPRYLIKTRGQQVTLSCSPISGHRSVSWYQQTPGQGLQFLFEYFSETQRNKGNFPGRFSGRQFSNSRSEMNVSTLELGDSALYLCASSLAWGGSTDTQYFGPGTRLTVL.

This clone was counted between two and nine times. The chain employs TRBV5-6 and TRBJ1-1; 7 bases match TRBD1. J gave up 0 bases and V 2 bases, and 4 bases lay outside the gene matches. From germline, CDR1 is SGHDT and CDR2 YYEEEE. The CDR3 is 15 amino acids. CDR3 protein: CASSFPGQMNTEAFF. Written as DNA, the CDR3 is TGTGCCAGCAGCTTCCCGGGACAGATGAACACTGAAGCTTTCTTT.

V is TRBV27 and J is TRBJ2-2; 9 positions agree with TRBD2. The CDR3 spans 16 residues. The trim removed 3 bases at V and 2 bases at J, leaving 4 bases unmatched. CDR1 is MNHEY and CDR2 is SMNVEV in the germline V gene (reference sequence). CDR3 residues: CASSLLTSGNTGELFF. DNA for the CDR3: TGTGCCAGCAGTTTGTTGACTAGCGGTAACACCGGGGAGCTGTTTTTT.

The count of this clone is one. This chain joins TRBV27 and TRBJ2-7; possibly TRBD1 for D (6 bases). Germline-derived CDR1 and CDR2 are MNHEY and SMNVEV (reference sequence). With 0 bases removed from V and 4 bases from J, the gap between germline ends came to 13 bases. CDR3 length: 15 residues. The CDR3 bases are TGTGCCAGCAGTTTATCGACAGGTCCCTTATACGAGCAGTACTTC. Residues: CASSLSTGPLYEQYF.

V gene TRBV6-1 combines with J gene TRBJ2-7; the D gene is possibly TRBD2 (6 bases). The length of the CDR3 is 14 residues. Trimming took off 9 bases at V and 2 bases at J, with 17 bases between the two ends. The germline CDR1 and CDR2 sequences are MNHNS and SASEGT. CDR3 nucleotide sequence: TGTGCCAGTAGCCTCCTAGGCGGGACCTACGAGCAGTACTTC. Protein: CASSLLGGTYEQYF.

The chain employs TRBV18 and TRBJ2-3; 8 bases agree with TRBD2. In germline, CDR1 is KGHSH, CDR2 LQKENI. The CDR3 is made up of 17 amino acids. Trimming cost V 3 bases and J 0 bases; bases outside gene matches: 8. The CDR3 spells CASSPTTTSVSTDTQYF. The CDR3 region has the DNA TGTGCCAGCTCACCCACTACGACTAGCGTAAGCACAGATACGCAGTATTTT.

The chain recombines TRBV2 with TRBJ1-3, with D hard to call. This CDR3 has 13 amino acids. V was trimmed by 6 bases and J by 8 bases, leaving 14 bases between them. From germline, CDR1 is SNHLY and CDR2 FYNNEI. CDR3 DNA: TGTGCCAGCAGAAACCCAGGCAGAGACACCATATATTTT. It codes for CASRNPGRDTIYF.